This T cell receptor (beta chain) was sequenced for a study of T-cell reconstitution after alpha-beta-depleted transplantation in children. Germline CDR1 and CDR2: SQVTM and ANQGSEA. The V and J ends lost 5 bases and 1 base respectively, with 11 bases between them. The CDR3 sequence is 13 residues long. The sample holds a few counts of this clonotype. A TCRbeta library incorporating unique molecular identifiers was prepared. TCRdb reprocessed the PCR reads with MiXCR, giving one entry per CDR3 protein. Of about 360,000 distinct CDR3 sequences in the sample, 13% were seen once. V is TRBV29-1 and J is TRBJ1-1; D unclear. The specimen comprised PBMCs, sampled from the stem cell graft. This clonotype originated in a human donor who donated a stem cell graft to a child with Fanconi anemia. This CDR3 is CSVLPQKNTEAFF. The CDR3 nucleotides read TGCAGCGTTCTTCCTCAGAAGAACACTGAAGCTTTCTTT.